These T cell receptor beta chains were read from a single sample in a study of blood T cell repertoires in COVID-19. Clones were read by immunoSEQ multiplex PCR, and TCRdb kept only the in-frame ones, dropping some. This table has around 150,000 clones, roughly 74% appearing once. Sequencing was carried out using peripheral blood. The receptor source for this set is a woman older than 75 with acute or convalescent COVID-19. CDR3s include the opening cysteine and the closing phenylalanine or tryptophan. Fields, in order: clone size, V gene, J gene, D gene, CDR3 DNA, CDR3 protein. D genes are given only for firm matches. Where a row states a size, it is once, few, many or the class of an expanded clone; other rows omit it.

.	TRBV5-8	TRBJ2-5	TRBD1	TGTGCCAGCAGCCCCGGGACAGGGGTGGAGGAGACCCAGTACTTC	CASSPGTGVEETQYF
.	TRBV29-1	TRBJ1-3	TRBD1	TGCAGCGTTTCCCCGACAGGGGGCTCTGGAAACACCATATATTTT	CSVSPTGGSGNTIYF
.	TRBV7-2	TRBJ1-3	.	TGTGCCAGCAGCCCGAGGGGGGGTTGGTACTCTGGAAACACCATATATTTT	CASSPRGGWYSGNTIYF
.	TRBV7-3	TRBJ2-1	TRBD2	TGTGCCAGCAGCTTAATCAGCGGGAGCGCCTACAATGAGCAGTTCTTC	CASSLISGSAYNEQFF
.	TRBV7-2	TRBJ2-2	TRBD1	TGTGCCAGCAGCCCACAGGGGTGGGGCACCGGGGAGCTGTTTTTT	CASSPQGWGTGELFF
.	TRBV7-2	TRBJ2-1	.	TGTGCCAGCAGCTTAGGGGCGGGGCAGGGTCGGAATGAGCAGTTCTTC	CASSLGAGQGRNEQFF
.	TRBV10-1	TRBJ2-3	.	TGCGCCAGCCAGTCCGGGACTAGCACAGATACGCAGTATTTT	CASQSGTSTDTQYF
.	TRBV19	TRBJ1-1	TRBD1	TGTGCCAGTAGTATCACAGGGGGTAGAAGGATGAACACTGAAGCTTTCTTT	CASSITGGRRMNTEAFF
.	TRBV5-6	TRBJ1-2	.	TGTGCCAGCAGCTCGGGGGTGCTCTATGGCTACACCTTC	CASSSGVLYGYTF
.	TRBV5-1	TRBJ2-3	TRBD2	TGCGCCAGCAGGAGCGGGGCCGCCTTGCGAGATACGCAGTATTTT	CASRSGAALRDTQYF
.	TRBV9	TRBJ2-1	TRBD2	TGTGCCAGCAGCGTAGGGGTTAGCGGGAGACAGGGTGAGCAGTTCTTC	CASSVGVSGRQGEQFF
.	TRBV19	TRBJ2-7	TRBD1	TGTGCCAGTATGGGACAGGGGTACGAGCAGTACTTC	CASMGQGYEQYF
.	TRBV29-1	TRBJ1-1	.	TGCAGCGTAATAAGGAGCGAGACTGAAGCTTTCTTT	CSVIRSETEAFF
few	TRBV5-1	TRBJ1-1	.	TGCGCCAGCAGCCAAATGGGGCGGAGCATGAACACTGAAGCTTTCTTT	CASSQMGRSMNTEAFF
.	TRBV19	TRBJ1-6	TRBD1	TGTGCCAGTGGGCGTCGGGGGACAGGGAACAATTCACCCCTCCACTTT	CASGRRGTGNNSPLHF
.	TRBV21-1	TRBJ2-5	.	TGTGCCAGCAGCAAAGGCACAGGGGAAGAGACCCAGTACTTC	CASSKGTGEETQYF
.	TRBV7-8	TRBJ1-2	.	TGTGCCAGCAGCTTGAGGGGCCCAGGGGAGCATGGCTACACCTTC	CASSLRGPGEHGYTF
once	TRBV5-1	TRBJ1-2	.	TGCGCCAGCAGCGACGCGGGCTATGGCTACACCTTC	CASSDAGYGYTF
.	TRBV7-9	TRBJ1-3	TRBD1	TGTGCCAGCAGCTTGGGGACAGGCCACCTCTCTGGAAACACCATATATTTT	CASSLGTGHLSGNTIYF
.	TRBV28	TRBJ2-3	TRBD1	TGTGCCAGCAGTCCGTGGACAGGGGACACAGATACGCAGTATTTT	CASSPWTGDTDTQYF
.	TRBV18	TRBJ1-1	.	TGTGCCAGCTCACTGCAGGACATCAACACTGAAGCTTTCTTT	CASSLQDINTEAFF
.	TRBV5-1	TRBJ1-2	TRBD1	TGCGCCAGCAGCCGGGACAGGGTCGGAGGGGTCATCCTATATGGCTACACCTTC	CASSRDRVGGVILYGYTF
.	TRBV28	TRBJ1-5	.	TGTGCCAGCAGTAGCGATCCGAAGGGGAATCAGCCCCAGCATTTT	CASSSDPKGNQPQHF